This TCR beta chain appears in the sequencing data of a study of OX40 agonist ivuxolimab in advanced cancers. Study in general: Patients with hepatocellular carcinoma, melanoma, renal cell or head and neck cancer made up the dose-escalation patients. Aged roughly 23 to 85 with a mean of approximately 57 years, they were 82.7% male. Study-wide points: CD4+ T cells averaged fewer expanded clones than CD8+ T cells.

The CDR3 runs to 14 residues. Trimming stripped 8 bases from V and 4 bases from J, with 16 bases between. Looked up from germline, CDR1 is MNHNS and CDR2 is SASEGT. Produced via immunoSEQ multiplex PCR; TCRdb's table is partial and in-frame only. The data show some 51,000 clones, around 77% seen once. Remarks on this clone: The antigen is undetermined.

The sequencing here drew on CD4+ or CD8+ T cells sorted from blood, taken in a trial of the OX40 agonist ivuxolimab. This clonotype was obtained from an adult with an advanced solid tumor such as melanoma, head and neck, liver or kidney cancer. The V and J genes are TRBV6-1 and TRBJ2-3; D uncertain. CDR3: CASRRNFEADTQYF. In DNA form, the CDR3 reads TGTGCCAGCCGGCGGAATTTTGAGGCAGATACGCAGTATTTT.